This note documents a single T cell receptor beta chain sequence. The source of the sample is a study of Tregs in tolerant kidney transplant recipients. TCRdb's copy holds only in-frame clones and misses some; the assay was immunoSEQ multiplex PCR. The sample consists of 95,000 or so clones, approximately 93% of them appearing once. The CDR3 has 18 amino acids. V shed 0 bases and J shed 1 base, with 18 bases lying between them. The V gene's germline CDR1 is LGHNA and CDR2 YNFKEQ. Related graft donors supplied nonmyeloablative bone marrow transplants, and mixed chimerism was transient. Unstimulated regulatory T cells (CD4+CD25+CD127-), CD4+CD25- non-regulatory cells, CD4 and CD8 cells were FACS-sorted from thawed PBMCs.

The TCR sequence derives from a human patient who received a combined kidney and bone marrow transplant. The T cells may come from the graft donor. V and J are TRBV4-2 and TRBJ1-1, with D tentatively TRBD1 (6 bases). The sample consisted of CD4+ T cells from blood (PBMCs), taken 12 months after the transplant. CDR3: CASSQDQGLYETNTEAFF. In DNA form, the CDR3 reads TGTGCCAGCAGCCAAGATCAGGGGCTTTACGAAACGAACACTGAAGCTTTCTTT.